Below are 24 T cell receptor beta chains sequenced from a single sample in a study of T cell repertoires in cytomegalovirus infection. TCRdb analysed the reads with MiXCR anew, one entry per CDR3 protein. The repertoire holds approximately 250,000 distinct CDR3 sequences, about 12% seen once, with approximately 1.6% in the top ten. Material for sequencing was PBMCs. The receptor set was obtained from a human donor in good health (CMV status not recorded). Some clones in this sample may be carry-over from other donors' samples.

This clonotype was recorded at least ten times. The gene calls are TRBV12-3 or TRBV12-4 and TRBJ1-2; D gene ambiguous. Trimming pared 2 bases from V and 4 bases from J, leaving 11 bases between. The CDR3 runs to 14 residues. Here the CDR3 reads CASSLSPDVYGYTF. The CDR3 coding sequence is TGTGCCAGCAGTTTATCCCCAGACGTCTATGGCTACACCTTC.

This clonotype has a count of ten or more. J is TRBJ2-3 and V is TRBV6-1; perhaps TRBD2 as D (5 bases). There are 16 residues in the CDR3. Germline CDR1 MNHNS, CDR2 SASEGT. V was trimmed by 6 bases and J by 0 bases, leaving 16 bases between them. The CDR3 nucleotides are TGTGCCAGCAGGGGCCCGGAGGATCCGAGCACAGATACGCAGTATTTT. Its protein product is CASRGPEDPSTDTQYF.

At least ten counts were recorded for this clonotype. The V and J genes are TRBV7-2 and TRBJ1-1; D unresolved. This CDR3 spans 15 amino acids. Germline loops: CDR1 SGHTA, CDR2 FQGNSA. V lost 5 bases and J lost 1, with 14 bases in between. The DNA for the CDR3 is TGTGCCAGCAGCCCACCCGTCGGCCCGAACACTGAAGCTTTCTTT. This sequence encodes CASSPPVGPNTEAFF.

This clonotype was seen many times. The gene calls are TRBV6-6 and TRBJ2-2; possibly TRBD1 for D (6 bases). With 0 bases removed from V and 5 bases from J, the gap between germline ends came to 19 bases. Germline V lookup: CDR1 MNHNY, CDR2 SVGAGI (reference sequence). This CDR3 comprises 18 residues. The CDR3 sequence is CASSYSTGPVRRTGELFF. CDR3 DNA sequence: TGTGCCAGCAGTTACTCCACAGGGCCCGTTCGGCGAACCGGGGAGCTGTTTTTT.

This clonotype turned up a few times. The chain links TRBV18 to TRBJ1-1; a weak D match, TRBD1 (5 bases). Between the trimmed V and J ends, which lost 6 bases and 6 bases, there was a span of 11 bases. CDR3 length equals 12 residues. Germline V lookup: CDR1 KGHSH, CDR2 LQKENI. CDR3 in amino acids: CASSPSTAEAFF. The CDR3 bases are TGTGCCAGCTCTCCTTCGACAGCTGAAGCTTTCTTT.

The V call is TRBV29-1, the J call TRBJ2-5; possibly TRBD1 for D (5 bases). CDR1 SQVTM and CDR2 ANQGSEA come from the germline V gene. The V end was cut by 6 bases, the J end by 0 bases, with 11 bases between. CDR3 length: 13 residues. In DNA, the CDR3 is TGCAGCGTCACCGACAGCAACCAAGAGACCCAGTACTTC. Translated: CSVTDSNQETQYF. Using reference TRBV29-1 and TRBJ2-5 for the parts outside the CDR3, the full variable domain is SAVISQKPSRDICQRGTSLTIQCQVDSQVTMMFWYRQQPGQSLTLIATANQGSEATYESGFVIDKFPISRPNLTFSTLTVSNMSPEDSSIYLCSVTDSNQETQYFGPGTRLLVL.

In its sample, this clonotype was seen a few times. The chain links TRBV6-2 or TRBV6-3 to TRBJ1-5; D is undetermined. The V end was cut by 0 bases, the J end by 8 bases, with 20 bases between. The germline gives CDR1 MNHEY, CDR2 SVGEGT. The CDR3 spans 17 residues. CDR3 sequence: CASSYSGNSQHGEPQHF. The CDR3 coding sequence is TGTGCCAGCAGTTACTCTGGCAATTCCCAGCATGGGGAGCCCCAGCATTTT.

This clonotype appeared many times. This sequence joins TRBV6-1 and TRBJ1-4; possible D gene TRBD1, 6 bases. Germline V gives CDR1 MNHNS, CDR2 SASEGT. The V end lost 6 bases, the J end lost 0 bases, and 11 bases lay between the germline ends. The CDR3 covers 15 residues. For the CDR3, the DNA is TGTGCCAGCAGGGACTGGACAGCAACTAATGAAAAACTGTTTTTT. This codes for CASRDWTATNEKLFF.

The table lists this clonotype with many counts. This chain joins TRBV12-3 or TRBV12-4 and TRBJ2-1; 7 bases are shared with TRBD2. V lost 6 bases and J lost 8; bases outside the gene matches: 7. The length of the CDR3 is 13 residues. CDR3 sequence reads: CASRGGGFDEQFF. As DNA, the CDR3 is TGTGCCAGCAGGGGGGGGGGGTTCGATGAGCAGTTCTTC.

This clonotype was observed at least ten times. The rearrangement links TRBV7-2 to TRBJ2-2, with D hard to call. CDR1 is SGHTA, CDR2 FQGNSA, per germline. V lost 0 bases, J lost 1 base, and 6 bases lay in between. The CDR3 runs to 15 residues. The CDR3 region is CASSLAPVNTGELFF. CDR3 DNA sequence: TGTGCCAGCAGCTTAGCGCCGGTGAACACCGGGGAGCTGTTTTTT.

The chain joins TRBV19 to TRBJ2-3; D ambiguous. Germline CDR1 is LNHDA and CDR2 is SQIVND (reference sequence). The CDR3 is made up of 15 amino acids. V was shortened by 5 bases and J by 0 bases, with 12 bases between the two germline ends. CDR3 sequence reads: CASSSRHRSTDTQYF. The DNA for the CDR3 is TGTGCCAGTAGTTCCCGACACCGGAGCACAGATACGCAGTATTTT.

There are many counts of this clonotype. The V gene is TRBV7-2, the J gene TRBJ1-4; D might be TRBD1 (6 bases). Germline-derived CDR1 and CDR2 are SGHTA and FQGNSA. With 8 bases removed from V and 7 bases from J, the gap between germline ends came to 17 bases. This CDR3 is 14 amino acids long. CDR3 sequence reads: CASGLQGRGEKLFF. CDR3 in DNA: TGTGCCAGCGGCCTACAGGGAAGGGGTGAAAAACTGTTTTTT.

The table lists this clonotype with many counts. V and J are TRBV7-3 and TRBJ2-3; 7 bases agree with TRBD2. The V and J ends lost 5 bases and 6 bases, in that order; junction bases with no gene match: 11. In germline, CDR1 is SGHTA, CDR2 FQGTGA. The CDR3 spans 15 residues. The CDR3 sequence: CASSPQAGAGDTQYF. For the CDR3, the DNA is TGTGCCAGCAGCCCCCAGGCGGGAGCTGGCGATACGCAGTATTTT.

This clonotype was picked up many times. CDR3 nucleotide sequence: TGTGCCAGCAGCACAGTAAGGGACACTGAAGCTTTCTTT. Its translation: CASSTVRDTEAFF. The chain carries TRBV6-1 and TRBJ1-1; no firm D call. The CDR3 length is 13 residues. V was shortened by 6 bases and J by 3 bases, with 11 bases between the two germline ends. CDR1 is MNHNS and CDR2 is SASEGT in the germline V gene.

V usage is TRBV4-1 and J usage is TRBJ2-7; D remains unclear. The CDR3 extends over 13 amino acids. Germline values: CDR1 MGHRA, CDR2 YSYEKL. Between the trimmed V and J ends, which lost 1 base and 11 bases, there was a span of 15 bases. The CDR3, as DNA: TGCGCCAGCAGCCAAGTGGTGACCGAAACGGAGTACTTC. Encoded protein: CASSQVVTETEYF.

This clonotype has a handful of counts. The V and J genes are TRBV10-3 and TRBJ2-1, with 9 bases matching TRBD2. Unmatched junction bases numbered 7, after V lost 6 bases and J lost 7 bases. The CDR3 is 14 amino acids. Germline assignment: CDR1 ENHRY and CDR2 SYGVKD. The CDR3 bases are TGTGCCATCAGCCCGGCGGGGGGGAGGAATGAGCAGTTCTTC. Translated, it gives CAISPAGGRNEQFF.

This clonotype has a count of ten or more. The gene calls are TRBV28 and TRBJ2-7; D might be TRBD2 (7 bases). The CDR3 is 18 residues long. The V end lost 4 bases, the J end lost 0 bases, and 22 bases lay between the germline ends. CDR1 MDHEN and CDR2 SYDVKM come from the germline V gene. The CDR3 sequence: CASSSTTVGGRASYEQYF. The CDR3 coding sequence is TGTGCCAGCAGTTCCACGACCGTCGGGGGGCGGGCCTCCTACGAGCAGTACTTC.

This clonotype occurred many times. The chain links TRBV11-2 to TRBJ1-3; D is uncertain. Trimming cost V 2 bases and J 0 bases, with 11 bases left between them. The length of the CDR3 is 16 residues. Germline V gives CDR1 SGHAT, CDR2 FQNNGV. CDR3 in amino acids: CASSLRPDPSGNTIYF. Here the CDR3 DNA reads TGTGCCAGCAGCTTACGACCGGACCCCTCTGGAAACACCATATATTTT.

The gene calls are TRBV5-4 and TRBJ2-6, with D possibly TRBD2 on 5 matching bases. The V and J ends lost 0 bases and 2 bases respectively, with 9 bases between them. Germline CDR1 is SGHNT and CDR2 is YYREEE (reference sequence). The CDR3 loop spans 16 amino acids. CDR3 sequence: CASSLDAGAGANVLTF. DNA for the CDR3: TGTGCCAGCAGCTTGGATGCGGGCGCTGGGGCCAACGTCCTGACTTTC.

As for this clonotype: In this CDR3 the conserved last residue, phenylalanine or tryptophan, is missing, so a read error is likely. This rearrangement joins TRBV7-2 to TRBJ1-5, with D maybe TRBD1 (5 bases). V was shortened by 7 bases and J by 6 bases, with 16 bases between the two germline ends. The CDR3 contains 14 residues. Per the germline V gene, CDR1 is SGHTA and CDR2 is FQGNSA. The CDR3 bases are TGTGCCAGCACCCAAGGCGGGGGGGGTCAGCCCCAGCATTAT. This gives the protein CASTQGGGGQPQHY.

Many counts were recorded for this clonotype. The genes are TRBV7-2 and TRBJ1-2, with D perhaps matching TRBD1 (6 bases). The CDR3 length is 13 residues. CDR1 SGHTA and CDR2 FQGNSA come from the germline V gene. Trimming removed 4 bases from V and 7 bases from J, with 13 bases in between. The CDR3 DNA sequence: TGTGCCAGCAGCTCCCCGGGGGCGTTTGGCTACACCTTC. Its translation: CASSSPGAFGYTF.

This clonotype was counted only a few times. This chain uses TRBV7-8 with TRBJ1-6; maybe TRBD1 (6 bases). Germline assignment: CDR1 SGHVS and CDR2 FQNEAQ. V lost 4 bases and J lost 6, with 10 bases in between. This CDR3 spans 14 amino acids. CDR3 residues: CASSYGQFNSPLHF. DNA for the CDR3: TGTGCCAGCAGCTACGGACAGTTTAATTCACCCCTCCACTTT.

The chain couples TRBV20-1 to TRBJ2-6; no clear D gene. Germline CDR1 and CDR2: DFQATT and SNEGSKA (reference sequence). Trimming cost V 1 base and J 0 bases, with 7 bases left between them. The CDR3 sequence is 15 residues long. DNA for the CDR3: TGCAGTGCTAGAGCGTCGGTCTCTGGGGCCAACGTCCTGACTTTC. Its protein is CSARASVSGANVLTF.

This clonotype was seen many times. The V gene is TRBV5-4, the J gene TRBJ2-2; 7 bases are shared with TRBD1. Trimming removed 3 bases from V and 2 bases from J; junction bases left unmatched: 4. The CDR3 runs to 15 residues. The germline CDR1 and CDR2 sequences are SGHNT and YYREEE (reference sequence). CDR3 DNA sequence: TGTGCCAGCAGCTCGGGGACAGACAACACCGGGGAGCTGTTTTTT. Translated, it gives CASSSGTDNTGELFF. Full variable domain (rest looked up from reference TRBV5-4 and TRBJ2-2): ETGVTQSPTHLIKTRGQQVTLRCSSQSGHNTVSWYQQALGQGPQFIFQYYREEENGRGNFPPRFSGLQFPNYSSELNVNALELDDSALYLCASSSGTDNTGELFFGEGSRLTVL.